The rows below give T cell receptor beta chains drawn from one sample of a study of Graves' ophthalmopathy and Graves' hyperthyroidism. TCRdb re-derived calls from the multiplex PCR reads in MiXCR, one entry per CDR3 protein. In the table there are 900,000 to 1,200,000 distinct CDR3 sequences, around a third of which are singletons. Material: peripheral blood or thyroid tissue (not recorded which). These receptors were obtained from an adult man with Graves' hyperthyroidism. CDR3s include the opening cysteine and the closing phenylalanine or tryptophan. Clone size, where shown, is once, few, many, or a class for clones that have expanded.

clone size | V gene | CDR3 protein
many | TRBV7-9 | CASSPRDRLTGELFF
NA | TRBV20-1 | CSASGYGYTF
NA | TRBV6-6 | CASSPVGLAAGELFF
few | TRBV2 | CASRPELNSGNTIYF
many | TRBV4-1 | CASSEFTDSNSPLHF
many | TRBV7-6 | CASSFHPGTGSYEQYF
many | TRBV7-2 | CASSLRSYGTRYEQYF
many | TRBV2 | CASNPQGADSPLHF
few | TRBV6-1 | CASSLDRGSKTTNYGYTF
NA | TRBV4-1 | CASSQGIWTGVYGYTF
NA | TRBV7-9 | CASSREGTGARF
NA | TRBV12-3/TRBV12-4 | CASSSQAPTREQYF
NA | TRBV7-9 | CASRSGVDREQYF
NA | TRBV6-6 | CASSYSEQGEAFF
many | TRBV7-2 | CASSIGQGAIYEQYF
NA | TRBV11-2 | CASSTVTSASYEQYF
once | TRBV5-1 | CASTLTPWVNTEAFF
few | TRBV3-1 | CASSQEGAVYGYTF
few | TRBV5-1 | CASSLGRTTSSYEQYF
many | TRBV29-1 | CSVATWDEQYF
many | TRBV7-6 | CASSHTGGGQPQHF
once | TRBV12-5 | CASASLTNTIYF
many | TRBV12-3/TRBV12-4 | CASSRTEGQETQYF
NA | TRBV5-1 | CASRPGLADYEQYF
many | TRBV7-8 | CATSGRTNTGELFF
NA | TRBV7-3 | CASSLVNREQNTGELFF
many | TRBV24-1 | CATSDSGQSNYNSPLHF
few | TRBV6-2/TRBV6-3 | CASSYLKGQGNQPQHF
once | TRBV25-1 | CASSPSAGYTF
NA | TRBV5-1 | CASSLEGNVFAGETQYF
many | TRBV5-1 | CASSLTDRNIQETQYF
many | TRBV7-2 | CASSLAAGVPEQYF
many | TRBV2 | CASSETSRGWNTEAFF
NA | TRBV20-1 | CSAVPPRGRGSDEQYF
NA | TRBV2 | CASSSGLWANVLTF
NA | TRBV5-6 | CASSLLEQGMWYEQYF
NA | TRBV10-3 | CASSYSLLNGISYEQYF
NA | TRBV28 | CASKLTSGSNEQYF
few | TRBV10-3 | CASSEERSGVSNQPQHF
NA | TRBV4-2 | CASSQDLAGGRKTQYF
NA | TRBV9 | CASSASGLYEHF
NA | TRBV29-1 | CSVETREAKTQYF
NA | TRBV29-1 | CSVRGGGPGTQYF
few | TRBV5-4 | CASSPIGVSEELFF
few | TRBV2 | CASRGGIRTDTQYF